The 9 T cell receptor beta chains below come from one sample, sequenced in a study of blood T cell repertoires in COVID-19. TCRdb's copy holds only in-frame clones and misses some; the assay was immunoSEQ multiplex PCR. Among some 76,000 clones listed, 91% were seen once. Sequenced: peripheral blood. All receptors derive from a human donor in a cohort sampled during active COVID-19.

The V gene is TRBV30, the J gene TRBJ2-7, with 7 nucleotides matching TRBD2. The germline CDR1 and CDR2 sequences are GTSNPN and SVGIG (reference sequence). The length of the CDR3 is 14 residues. After removal of 0 bases from V and 1 base from J, the junction contained 3 bases not matched to a gene. In nucleotides, the CDR3 is TGTGCCTGGAGTGTCGGGCGGGGGTCCTACGAGCAGTACTTC. It translates to CAWSVGRGSYEQYF. Variable domain in full (rest from reference TRBV30 and TRBJ2-7): SQTIHQWPATLVQPVGSPLSLECTVEGTSNPNLYWYRQAAGRGLQLLFYSVGIGQISSEVPQNLSASRPQDRQFILSSKKLLLSDSGFYLCAWSVGRGSYEQYFGPGTRLTVT.

The chain joins TRBV6-2 or TRBV6-3 to TRBJ2-1, with no clear D. The CDR3 is 11 residues long. Germline CDR1 is MNHEY and CDR2 is SVGEGT. Trimming took 6 bases from V and 7 from J, leaving 7 bases between them. The CDR3 DNA reads TGTGCCAGCAGCCCCCTGAATGAGCAGTTCTTC. Protein sequence: CASSPLNEQFF.

The chain couples TRBV7-2 to TRBJ2-5; tentative D call: TRBD2 (6 bases). The CDR3 consists of 14 residues. Germline V gives CDR1 SGHTA, CDR2 FQGNSA. Trimming removed 5 bases from V and 5 bases from J, with 15 bases in between. Written as DNA, the CDR3 is TGTGCCAGCAGCCTTAATGGGGGGATGGAGACCCAGTACTTC. It translates to CASSLNGGMETQYF.

The chain links TRBV7-2 to TRBJ2-6; a weak D match, TRBD1 (6 bases). CDR1 and CDR2 (germline): SGHTA, FQGNSA. V lost 2 bases and J 3 bases, leaving 14 bases between the germline ends. The CDR3 totals 17 residues. In DNA form, the CDR3 reads TGTGCCAGCAGCTTATCAGGGGTGTCGGGTGGGGCCAACGTCCTGACTTTC. Its protein product is CASSLSGVSGGANVLTF.

The genes are TRBV5-1 and TRBJ2-7, with a weak D call TRBD2 (6 bases). This CDR3 contains 15 residues. Germline CDR1 reads SGHRS; CDR2 reads YFSETQ. Between the trimmed V and J ends, which lost 0 bases and 0 bases, there was a span of 10 bases. The DNA of the CDR3 is TGCGCCAGCAGCTTGGTTCCGGGGGACTCCTACGAGCAGTACTTC. Encoded protein: CASSLVPGDSYEQYF.

The CDR3 is CASSLTGPTYNEQFF. CDR3 coding DNA: TGTGCCAGCAGTCTGACAGGTCCAACCTACAATGAGCAGTTCTTC. The J gene is TRBJ2-1, the V gene TRBV27; D perhaps matches TRBD1 (6 bases). Germline V gene sequence: CDR1 MNHEY, CDR2 SMNVEV (reference sequence). Trimming pared 5 bases from V and 2 bases from J, leaving 13 bases between. The CDR3 is made up of 15 amino acids.

The rearrangement links TRBV3-1 (or the pseudogene TRBV3-2) to TRBJ2-1, with TRBD1 matching over 10 bases. The CDR3 runs to 13 residues. V shed 3 bases and J 11 bases; nucleotides not matched to a gene: 4. The germline gives CDR1 LGHDT, CDR2 YNNKEL (reference sequence). CDR3 nucleotide sequence: TGTGCCAGCAGCCACCGGGACAGGGGAAAGCAGTTCTTC. It yields the protein CASSHRDRGKQFF.

This clone was picked up one time. The chain links TRBV9 to TRBJ2-2; 9 bases map to TRBD1. CDR3 length: 20 amino acids. CDR1 is SGDLS, CDR2 YYNGEE, per germline. V lost 4 bases and J lost 7; bases outside the gene matches: 23. This CDR3 reads CASSPYLPGGLQGAIGELFF. CDR3 nucleotide sequence: TGTGCCAGCAGCCCCTATCTACCCGGGGGATTACAGGGGGCCATCGGGGAGCTGTTTTTT.

The rearrangement links TRBV4-2 to TRBJ1-1, with 7 bases that match TRBD1. The CDR3 has 15 residues. The V gene's germline CDR1 is LGHNA and CDR2 YNFKEQ. V was clipped by 6 bases and J by 3 bases; unmatched bases: 10. This chain's CDR3 is CASSPLTGQDTEAFF. The CDR3, as DNA: TGTGCCAGCAGTCCCTTGACAGGGCAGGACACTGAAGCTTTCTTT.